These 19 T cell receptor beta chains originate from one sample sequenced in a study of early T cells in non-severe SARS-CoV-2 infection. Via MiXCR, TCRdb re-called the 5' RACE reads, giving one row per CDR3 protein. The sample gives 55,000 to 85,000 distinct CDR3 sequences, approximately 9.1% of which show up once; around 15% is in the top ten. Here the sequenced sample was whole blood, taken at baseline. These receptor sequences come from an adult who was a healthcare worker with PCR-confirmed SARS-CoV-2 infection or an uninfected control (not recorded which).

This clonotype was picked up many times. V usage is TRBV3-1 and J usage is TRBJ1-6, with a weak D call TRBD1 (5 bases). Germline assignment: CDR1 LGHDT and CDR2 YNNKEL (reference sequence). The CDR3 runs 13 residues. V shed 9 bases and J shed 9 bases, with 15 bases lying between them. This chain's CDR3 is CARNPGGGSPLHF. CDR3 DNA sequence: TGTGCCAGAAATCCTGGGGGTGGTTCACCCCTCCACTTT.

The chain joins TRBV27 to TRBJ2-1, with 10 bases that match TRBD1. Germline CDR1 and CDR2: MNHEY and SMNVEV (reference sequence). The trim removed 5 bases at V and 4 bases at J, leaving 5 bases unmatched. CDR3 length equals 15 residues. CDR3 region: CASSQTGGSYNEQFF. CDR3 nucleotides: TGTGCCAGCAGTCAGACAGGGGGCTCTTACAATGAGCAGTTCTTC.

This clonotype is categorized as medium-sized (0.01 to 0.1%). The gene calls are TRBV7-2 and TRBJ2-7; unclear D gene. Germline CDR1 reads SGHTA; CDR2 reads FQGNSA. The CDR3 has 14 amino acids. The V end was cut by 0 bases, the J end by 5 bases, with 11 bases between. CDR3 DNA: TGTGCCAGCAGCTTAGCGGCAGGCGCCAACGAGCAGTACTTC. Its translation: CASSLAAGANEQYF.

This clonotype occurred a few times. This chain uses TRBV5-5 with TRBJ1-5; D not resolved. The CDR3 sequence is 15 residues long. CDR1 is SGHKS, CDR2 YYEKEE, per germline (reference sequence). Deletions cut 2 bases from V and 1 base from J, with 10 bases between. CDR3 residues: CASSLSQRSNQPQHF. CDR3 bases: TGTGCCAGCAGCTTATCCCAGAGGAGCAATCAGCCCCAGCATTTT. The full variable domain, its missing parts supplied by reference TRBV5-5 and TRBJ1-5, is DAGVTQSPTHLIKTRGQQVTLRCSPISGHKSVSWYQQVLGQGPQFIFQYYEKEERGRGNFPDRFSARQFPNYSSELNVNALLLGDSALYLCASSLSQRSNQPQHFGDGTRLSIL.

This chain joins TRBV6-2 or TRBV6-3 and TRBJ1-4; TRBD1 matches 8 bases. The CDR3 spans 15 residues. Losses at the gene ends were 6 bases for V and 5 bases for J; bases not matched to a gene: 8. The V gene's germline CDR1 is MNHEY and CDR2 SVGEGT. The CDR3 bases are TGTGCCAGCAGATCAAGAGGACAGGGCAATGAAAAACTGTTTTTT. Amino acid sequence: CASRSRGQGNEKLFF.

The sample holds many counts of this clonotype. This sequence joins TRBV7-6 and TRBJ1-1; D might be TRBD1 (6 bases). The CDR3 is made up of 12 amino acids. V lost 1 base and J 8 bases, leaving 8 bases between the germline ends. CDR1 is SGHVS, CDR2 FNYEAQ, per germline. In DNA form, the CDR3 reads TGTGCCAGCAGCTTAGAAGGGGGGGAAGCTTTCTTT. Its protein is CASSLEGGEAFF.

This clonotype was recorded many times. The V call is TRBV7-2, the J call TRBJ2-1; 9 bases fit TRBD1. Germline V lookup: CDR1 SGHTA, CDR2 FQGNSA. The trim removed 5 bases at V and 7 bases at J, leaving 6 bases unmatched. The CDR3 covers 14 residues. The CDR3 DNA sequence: TGTGCCAGCAGCGGGGACAGGGCGGGGAATGAGCAGTTCTTC. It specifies CASSGDRAGNEQFF.

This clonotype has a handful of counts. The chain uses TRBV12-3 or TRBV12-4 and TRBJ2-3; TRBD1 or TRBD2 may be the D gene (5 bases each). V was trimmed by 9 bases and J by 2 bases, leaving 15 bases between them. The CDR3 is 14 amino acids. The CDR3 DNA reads TGTGCCAGTAACCCTGGGGGTCCCACAGATACGCAGTATTTT. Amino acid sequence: CASNPGGPTDTQYF.

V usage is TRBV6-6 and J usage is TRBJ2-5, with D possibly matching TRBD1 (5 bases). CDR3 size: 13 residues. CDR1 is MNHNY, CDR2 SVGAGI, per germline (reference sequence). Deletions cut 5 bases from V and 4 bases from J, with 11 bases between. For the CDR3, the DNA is TGTGCCAGCAGTACCAGGGTGTTAGAGACCCAGTACTTC. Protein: CASSTRVLETQYF.

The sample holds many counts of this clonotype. The CDR3 sequence: CSATGYNEQFF. Here the CDR3 DNA reads TGCAGTGCCACCGGGTACAATGAGCAGTTCTTC. The genes are TRBV20-1 and TRBJ2-1; D uncertain. Trimming left V 6 bases short and J 4 bases short, with 7 bases between. Germline-derived CDR1 and CDR2 are DFQATT and SNEGSKA (reference sequence). CDR3 length: 11 residues.

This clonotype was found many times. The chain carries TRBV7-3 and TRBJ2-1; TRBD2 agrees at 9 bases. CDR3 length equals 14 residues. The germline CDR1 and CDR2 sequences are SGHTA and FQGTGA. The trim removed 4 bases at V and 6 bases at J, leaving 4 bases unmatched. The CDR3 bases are TGTGCCAGCAGCTATAGCGGGAGAGGCAATGAGCAGTTCTTC. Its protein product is CASSYSGRGNEQFF.

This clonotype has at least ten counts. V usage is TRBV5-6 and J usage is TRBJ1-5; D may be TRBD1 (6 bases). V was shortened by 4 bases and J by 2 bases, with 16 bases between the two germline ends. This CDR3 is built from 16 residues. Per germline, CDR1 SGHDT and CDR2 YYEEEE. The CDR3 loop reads CASSRGHPRGNQPQHF. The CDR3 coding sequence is TGTGCCAGCAGCCGGGGACATCCTCGGGGCAATCAGCCCCAGCATTTT.

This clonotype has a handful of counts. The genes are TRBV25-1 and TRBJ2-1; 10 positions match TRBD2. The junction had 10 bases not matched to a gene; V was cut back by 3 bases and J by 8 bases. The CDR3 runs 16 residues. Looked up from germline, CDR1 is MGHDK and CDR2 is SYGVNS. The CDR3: CASSDGLAGDNDEQFF. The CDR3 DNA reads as TGTGCCAGCAGTGATGGCCTAGCGGGAGATAACGATGAGCAGTTCTTC.

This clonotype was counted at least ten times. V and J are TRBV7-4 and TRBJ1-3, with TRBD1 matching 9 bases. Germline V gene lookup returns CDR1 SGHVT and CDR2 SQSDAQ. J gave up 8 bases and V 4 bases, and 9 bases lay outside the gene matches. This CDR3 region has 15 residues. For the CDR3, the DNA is TGTGCCAGCAGCTCCACCGGGACAGGGCTGGACACCATATATTTT. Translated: CASSSTGTGLDTIYF. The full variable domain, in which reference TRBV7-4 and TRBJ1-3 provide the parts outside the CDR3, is GAGVSQSPRYKVAKRGRDVALRCDSISGHVTLYWYRQTLGQGSEVLTYSQSDAQRDKSGRPSGRFSAERPERSVSTLKIQRTEQGDSAVYLCASSSTGTGLDTIYFGEGSWLTVV.

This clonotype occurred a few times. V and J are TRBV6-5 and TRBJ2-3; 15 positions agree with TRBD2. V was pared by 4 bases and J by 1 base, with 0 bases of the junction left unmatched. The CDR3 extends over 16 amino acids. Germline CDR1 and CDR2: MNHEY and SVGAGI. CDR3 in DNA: TGTGCCAGCAGTTGGACTAGCGGGGGGGGCACAGATACGCAGTATTTT. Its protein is CASSWTSGGGTDTQYF.

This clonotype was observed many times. In DNA, the CDR3 is TGTGCCAGCAGCAATGTGCCCACCCTAGCGGGAGTGGATGAGCAGTTCTTC. This gives the protein CASSNVPTLAGVDEQFF. The chain joins TRBV21-1 to TRBJ2-1; TRBD2 was called by the table and not checked on the DNA. TRBV21-1 corresponds to a pseudogene. CDR3 length: 17 amino acids.

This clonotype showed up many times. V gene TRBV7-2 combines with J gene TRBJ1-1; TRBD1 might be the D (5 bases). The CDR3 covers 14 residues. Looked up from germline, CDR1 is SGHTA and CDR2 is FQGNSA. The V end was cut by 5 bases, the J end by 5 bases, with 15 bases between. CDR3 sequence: CASSLQSGTTEAFF. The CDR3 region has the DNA TGTGCCAGCAGCCTTCAATCTGGGACGACTGAAGCTTTCTTT.

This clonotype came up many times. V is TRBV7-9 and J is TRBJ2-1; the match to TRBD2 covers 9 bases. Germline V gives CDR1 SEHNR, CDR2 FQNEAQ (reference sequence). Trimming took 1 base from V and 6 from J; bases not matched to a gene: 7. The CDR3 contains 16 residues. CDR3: CASSLEVLAGFNEQFF. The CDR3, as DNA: TGTGCCAGCAGCTTAGAAGTCCTAGCGGGATTCAATGAGCAGTTCTTC. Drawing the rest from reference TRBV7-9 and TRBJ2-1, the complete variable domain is DTGVSQNPRHKITKRGQNVTFRCDPISEHNRLYWYRQTLGQGPEFLTYFQNEAQLEKSRLLSDRFSAERPKGSFSTLEIQRTEQGDSAMYLCASSLEVLAGFNEQFFGPGTRLTVL.

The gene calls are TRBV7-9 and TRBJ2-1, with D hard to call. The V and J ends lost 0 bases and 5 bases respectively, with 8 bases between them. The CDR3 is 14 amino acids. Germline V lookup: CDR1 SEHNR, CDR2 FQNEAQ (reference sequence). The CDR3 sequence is CASSLAGTDNEQFF. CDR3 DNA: TGTGCCAGCAGCTTAGCAGGTACTGACAATGAGCAGTTCTTC.